The rows below give T cell receptor beta chains drawn from one sample of a study of technical replicates of blood from several donors. Libraries were prepared by immunoSEQ multiplex PCR; TCRdb keeps only in-frame clonotypes and omits some of them. The repertoire holds approximately 70,000 clones, with 80% to 95% as singletons. The sequenced sample was PBMCs. These receptors came from a human donor in good health. Some clones in this sample may be carry-over from other donors' samples. CDR3s include the opening cysteine and the closing phenylalanine or tryptophan. A D gene is named only where the DNA matches it firmly. Rows may omit the clone size; those that give it use once, few, many or a size class.

v_gene,j_gene,abundance,d_gene,CDR3nt,CDR3aa
TRBV5-1,TRBJ2-1,NA,TRBD2,TGCGCCAGCAGCTTGGGGGTGGGGACTAGCGTCCGTAATGAGCAGTTCTTC,CASSLGVGTSVRNEQFF
TRBV5-8,TRBJ1-2,once,TRBD1,TGTGCCAGCAGCTTGGGGGGACAGCGGTACTATGGCTACACCTTC,CASSLGGQRYYGYTF
TRBV29-1,TRBJ2-5,NA,TRBD1,TGCAGCGTTGCCGGGACAGGGGAAGAGACCCAGTACTTC,CSVAGTGEETQYF
TRBV28,TRBJ2-5,once,NA,TGTGCCAGCAGAACACAAGAGACCCAGTACTTC,CASRTQETQYF
TRBV7-2,TRBJ2-7,NA,NA,TGTGCCAGCAGCCTCAGTCAGGGAATATACGAGCAGTACTTC,CASSLSQGIYEQYF
TRBV30,TRBJ2-1,NA,TRBD2,TGTGCCTGGACCCCTCCCGGGACTAGCGGGAGGGCCTACAATGAGCAGTTCTTC,CAWTPPGTSGRAYNEQFF
TRBV7-2,TRBJ1-6,NA,NA,TGTGCCAGCAGCTTATTTACCAGCTATAATTCACCCCTCCACTTT,CASSLFTSYNSPLHF
TRBV19,TRBJ1-2,NA,NA,TGTGCCAGTAGTATTGCGGGGAGTTCTAACTATGGCTACACCTTC,CASSIAGSSNYGYTF
TRBV5-1,TRBJ1-2,NA,TRBD1,TGCGCCAGCAGCTTGGGGGGACAGGCACGAGAACTTTATGGCTACACCTTC,CASSLGGQARELYGYTF
TRBV27,TRBJ1-1,NA,TRBD1,TGTGCCAGCAGTTCCCTGGACAGGGGGCAAGCTTTCTTT,CASSSLDRGQAFF
TRBV2,TRBJ1-1,NA,TRBD1,TGTGCCAGCAGTGATCAGGGGGTCCAGACTGAAGCTTTCTTT,CASSDQGVQTEAFF
TRBV6-6,TRBJ2-6,NA,TRBD2,TGTGCCGTTACTCCTAGCGGAAGCTCTGGGGCCAACGTCCTGACTTTC,CAVTPSGSSGANVLTF
TRBV10-3,TRBJ1-1,NA,NA,TGTGCCATCAGCGACTCGAGGGAGATGAACACTGAAGCTTTCTTT,CAISDSREMNTEAFF
TRBV2,TRBJ1-6,NA,TRBD1,TGTGCCAGCACTGTGATGAGACAGGGGGCTTTTAGCTCCTATAATTCACCCCTCCACTTT,CASTVMRQGAFSSYNSPLHF
TRBV5-1,TRBJ1-1,NA,TRBD1,TGCGCCAGCAGCACCGGGACAGGGGTTATGAACACTGAAGCTTTCTTT,CASSTGTGVMNTEAFF
TRBV29-1,TRBJ2-2,NA,TRBD2,TGCAGCGTTGAATTCGGGAGGGACACCGGGGAGCTGTTTTTT,CSVEFGRDTGELFF
TRBV9,TRBJ2-3,NA,NA,TGTGCCAGCAGCCCCCTCCCGGGGAACACAGATACGCAGTATTTT,CASSPLPGNTDTQYF
TRBV4-1,TRBJ2-7,NA,TRBD1,TGCGCCAGCAGCCGGGACAGGGGGAACTACGAGCAGTACTTC,CASSRDRGNYEQYF
TRBV6-5,TRBJ2-2,NA,NA,TGTGCCAGCAGTGAAAGGGGCCTAGGAAAGCTGTTTTTT,CASSERGLGKLFF
TRBV5-8,TRBJ2-2,NA,TRBD1,TGTGCCAGCAGCTTGGGGATCACAGGGGACACCGGGGAGCTGTTTTTT,CASSLGITGDTGELFF
TRBV10-3,TRBJ2-7,few,TRBD2,TGTGCCATCAGTGAGGGTCTAGCGGGTACCTACGAGCAGTACTTC,CAISEGLAGTYEQYF
TRBV2,TRBJ2-7,NA,NA,TGTGCCAGCAGTAAGGGGGTCTACGAGCAGTACTTC,CASSKGVYEQYF
TRBV7-9,TRBJ2-5,NA,TRBD2,TGTGCCAGCAGCACCAGCGGGGGCCGGGAGACCCAGTACTTC,CASSTSGGRETQYF
TRBV21-1,TRBJ2-3,NA,NA,TGTGCCAGCAGCACGCGCCAGGATAGCACAGATACGCAGTATTTT,CASSTRQDSTDTQYF
TRBV21-1,TRBJ1-3,NA,NA,TGTGCCAGCAGCAAAGATACCGGACAGGGGTTTGGAAACACCATATATTTT,CASSKDTGQGFGNTIYF
TRBV5-5,TRBJ1-3,few,TRBD1,TGTGCCAGCAGCCCGGGACAGTCCTTCCGATCTGGAAACACCATATATTTT,CASSPGQSFRSGNTIYF
TRBV19,TRBJ1-1,NA,NA,TGTGCCAGTAGCCGGGAGAACACTGAAGCTTTCTTT,CASSRENTEAFF
TRBV7-9,TRBJ1-1,once,NA,TGTGCCAGCAGCTTAGACAGGTGGACCTCTCCGAACACTGAAGCTTTCTTT,CASSLDRWTSPNTEAFF
TRBV27,TRBJ2-1,NA,TRBD2,TGTGCCAGCAGATCGACTAGCGGATACAATGAGCAGTTCTTC,CASRSTSGYNEQFF
TRBV21-1,TRBJ2-4,NA,NA,TGTGCCAGCGCTGAACCGTGGACAGGGGCGACCAAAAACATTCAGTACTTC,CASAEPWTGATKNIQYF
TRBV5-1,TRBJ2-3,once,TRBD2,TGCGCCAGCACTATAGCGGGGGTATACACAGATACGCAGTATTTT,CASTIAGVYTDTQYF